Listed below are T cell receptor beta chains from one sample, sequenced in a study of control samples from healthy donors and cancer patients. TCRdb's copy holds only in-frame clones and misses some; the assay was immunoSEQ multiplex PCR. The sample carries about 45,000 clones, roughly three quarters recorded once. The sample comprised formalin-fixed, paraffin-embedded tissue. These receptors originate from a male donor with melanoma. Both conserved end residues are part of each CDR3. D genes are given only for firm matches. Rows may omit the clone size; those that give it use once, few, many or a size class.

j_call,d_call,v_call,clone_size,cdr3_aa,cdr3_nt
TRBJ2-7,-,TRBV28,-,CASSLWSSSSYEQYF,TGTGCCAGCAGTTTATGGTCTTCTAGCTCCTACGAGCAGTACTTC
TRBJ2-5,TRBD1,TRBV19,-,CASRGTDQETQYF,TGTGCCAGTAGAGGGACAGACCAAGAGACCCAGTACTTC
TRBJ1-1,-,TRBV19,few,CASSLTGSGTEAFF,TGTGCCAGTAGCCTTACAGGGTCGGGGACTGAAGCTTTCTTT
TRBJ2-7,-,TRBV18,-,CASSPASTSYEQYF,TGTGCCAGCTCACCAGCCTCGACATCCTACGAGCAGTACTTC
TRBJ2-7,-,TRBV11-1,-,CASSRRRTPYEQYF,TGTGCCAGCAGCCGACGACGGACCCCCTACGAGCAGTACTTC
TRBJ2-7,-,TRBV3-1/TRBV3-2,-,CASSQGPRLDYEQYF,TGTGCCAGCAGCCAAGGGCCCAGGCTTGACTACGAGCAGTACTTC
TRBJ2-5,-,TRBV18,once,CASSPRGSQETQYF,TGTGCCAGCTCACCACGAGGCAGTCAAGAGACCCAGTACTTC
TRBJ1-2,-,TRBV2,few,CASTIQGMGGYTF,TGTGCCAGCACGATTCAGGGGATGGGAGGCTACACCTTC
TRBJ2-5,-,TRBV6-2/TRBV6-3,-,CASSLGATSYQETQYF,TGTGCCAGCAGCCTGGGGGCGACTTCGTACCAAGAGACCCAGTACTTC
TRBJ2-7,-,TRBV5-1,few,CASSLDRSYEQYF,TGCGCCAGCAGCTTGGACAGATCCTACGAGCAGTACTTC
TRBJ2-7,TRBD2,TRBV9,-,CASSVATSGHTLSYEQYF,TGTGCCAGCAGCGTAGCTACTAGCGGCCACACCCTTTCCTACGAGCAGTACTTC
TRBJ1-1,TRBD1,TRBV28,-,CASSTDRGRGNIEAFF,TGTGCCAGCAGCACGGACAGGGGGCGAGGAAACATTGAAGCTTTCTTT
TRBJ1-3,-,TRBV19,-,CASSIGQGPSGNTIYF,TGTGCCAGTAGTATCGGCCAGGGCCCCTCTGGAAACACCATATATTTT
TRBJ2-7,-,TRBV2,-,CASRGGYEQYF,TGTGCCAGCAGGGGGGGCTACGAGCAGTACTTC
TRBJ1-1,-,TRBV2,once,CASSVYRVNTEAFF,TGTGCCAGCAGTGTATACAGGGTGAACACTGAAGCTTTCTTT
TRBJ1-3,-,TRBV6-1,few,CASSERWGTGDTIYF,TGTGCCAGCAGTGAACGGTGGGGGACGGGAGACACCATATATTTT
TRBJ1-4,TRBD1,TRBV6-5,-,CASNQGGDEKLFF,TGTGCCAGCAATCAGGGGGGCGATGAAAAACTGTTTTTT
TRBJ1-5,-,TRBV4-2,-,CASSLGPNQRGF,TGTGCCAGCAGCTTAGGTCCAAACCAGCGAGGGTTT
TRBJ1-2,-,TRBV2,-,CASIRDANYGYTF,TGTGCCAGCATAAGGGACGCTAACTATGGCTACACCTTC
TRBJ1-2,-,TRBV24-1,-,CATSRQAFYGYTF,TGTGCCACCAGTAGACAGGCGTTCTATGGCTACACCTTC
TRBJ2-7,TRBD1,TRBV7-9,-,CASSSISQGARYEQYF,TGTGCCAGCAGCTCGATCTCCCAGGGGGCGAGGTACGAGCAGTACTTC
TRBJ2-7,-,TRBV21-1,-,CASSKPPQDHTYEQYF,TGTGCCAGCAGCAAACCCCCGCAGGACCATACCTACGAGCAGTACTTC
TRBJ2-7,TRBD2,TRBV6-6,-,CASSWTFGRSEQYF,TGTGCCAGCAGTTGGACGTTCGGGAGGAGCGAGCAGTACTTC
TRBJ1-3,-,TRBV28,-,CASSTTGLGNTIYF,TGTGCCAGCAGTACAACAGGGCTTGGAAACACCATATATTTT
TRBJ2-7,TRBD1,TRBV18,-,CASSPQPGTGLYEQYF,TGTGCCAGCTCACCACAACCCGGGACAGGATTATACGAGCAGTACTTC
TRBJ2-1,-,TRBV27,many,CASSLRTRSNEQFF,TGTGCCAGCAGTTTGCGAACGCGGTCAAATGAGCAGTTCTTC
TRBJ1-2,-,TRBV19,-,CASSMRDTTNYGYTF,TGTGCCAGTAGTATGCGCGACACGACTAACTATGGCTACACCTTC
TRBJ2-3,-,TRBV7-2,-,CASSLGPGPDTQYF,TGTGCCAGCAGCTTAGGCCCAGGGCCAGATACGCAGTATTTT
TRBJ1-1,-,TRBV6-5,-,CASSYWGPWGDAEAFF,TGTGCCAGCAGTTACTGGGGTCCTTGGGGAGACGCTGAAGCTTTCTTT
TRBJ2-7,-,TRBV2,few,CASRGKAYEQYF,TGTGCCAGCAGGGGGAAGGCCTACGAGCAGTACTTC
TRBJ1-2,-,TRBV27,-,CASSLSGNYGYTF,TGTGCCAGCAGTTTATCAGGAAACTATGGCTACACCTTC
TRBJ1-5,TRBD1,TRBV28,-,CASSPTTGKSNQPQHF,TGTGCCAGCAGTCCCACGACAGGGAAAAGCAATCAGCCCCAGCATTTT
TRBJ2-7,-,TRBV21-1,-,CASSKGDRGNYEQYF,TGTGCCAGCAGCAAAGGGGACAGGGGGAACTACGAGCAGTACTTC
TRBJ2-1,-,TRBV2,-,CASSDGFKGNEQFF,TGTGCCAGCAGTGATGGGTTTAAGGGCAATGAGCAGTTCTTC
TRBJ2-5,-,TRBV18,medium-sized,CASSPGAQETQYF,TGTGCCAGCTCCCCTGGCGCCCAAGAGACCCAGTACTTC
TRBJ2-1,TRBD2,TRBV5-8,once,CASRRLAGGSSYNEQFF,TGTGCCAGCAGAAGACTAGCCGGAGGGAGCTCCTACAATGAGCAGTTCTTC
TRBJ2-3,-,TRBV27,few,CASSPPPLTVTDTQYF,TGTGCCAGCAGTCCCCCCCCTCTGACGGTCACAGATACGCAGTATTTT
TRBJ2-5,TRBD2,TRBV5-4,-,CASSQTSGRAWETQYF,TGTGCCAGCAGCCAGACTAGCGGGAGGGCTTGGGAGACCCAGTACTTC
TRBJ2-7,-,TRBV5-5,once,CASSLAVGEVHEQYF,TGTGCCAGCAGCTTGGCCGTGGGAGAAGTCCACGAGCAGTACTTC
TRBJ2-7,TRBD2,TRBV7-9,-,CASKSGTTYEQYF,TGTGCCAGCAAGAGCGGGACTACCTACGAGCAGTACTTC
TRBJ2-2,-,TRBV4-1,-,CASSRAVGTNTGELFF,TGCGCCAGCAGCCGAGCTGTAGGGACGAACACCGGGGAGCTGTTTTTT
TRBJ2-1,TRBD2,TRBV18,many,CASSTGLASYNEQFF,TGTGCCAGCTCTACCGGACTAGCGAGCTACAATGAGCAGTTCTTC
TRBJ2-1,TRBD2,TRBV6-5,few,CAARTSGSSGEQFF,TGTGCCGCGCGGACTAGCGGGAGCTCGGGTGAGCAGTTCTTC
TRBJ2-2,TRBD1,TRBV2,few,CASRRGGQGNTGELFF,TGTGCCAGCAGGAGAGGGGGACAGGGGAACACCGGGGAGCTGTTTTTT
TRBJ2-1,-,TRBV6-1,-,CASSEGAEAGSGFF,TGTGCCAGCAGTGAAGGGGCCGAGGCAGGATCTGGGTTCTTC
TRBJ1-1,-,TRBV3-1/TRBV3-2,-,CASSPNRGPKNTEAFF,TGTGCCAGCAGCCCAAACCGGGGCCCCAAGAACACTGAAGCTTTCTTT
TRBJ1-5,TRBD1,TRBV7-3,-,CASNPSRLNRGLDQPQHF,TGTGCCAGCAACCCTTCCCGACTCAACAGGGGGTTAGATCAGCCCCAGCATTTT
TRBJ1-2,-,TRBV11-2,-,CASSLDGSSWGYTF,TGTGCCAGCAGCTTAGATGGCTCCTCCTGGGGCTACACCTTC
TRBJ1-2,TRBD1,TRBV4-1,few,CASSQEDRAYGYTF,TGCGCCAGCAGCCAAGAGGACAGGGCGTATGGCTACACCTTC
TRBJ1-5,TRBD1,TRBV19,-,CASSAYRTGGNQPQHF,TGTGCCAGTAGTGCCTATAGGACAGGGGGGAATCAGCCCCAGCATTTT
TRBJ2-7,-,TRBV6-5,-,CASTPGGVSYEQYF,TGTGCCAGCACCCCAGGGGGGGTGTCCTACGAGCAGTACTTC